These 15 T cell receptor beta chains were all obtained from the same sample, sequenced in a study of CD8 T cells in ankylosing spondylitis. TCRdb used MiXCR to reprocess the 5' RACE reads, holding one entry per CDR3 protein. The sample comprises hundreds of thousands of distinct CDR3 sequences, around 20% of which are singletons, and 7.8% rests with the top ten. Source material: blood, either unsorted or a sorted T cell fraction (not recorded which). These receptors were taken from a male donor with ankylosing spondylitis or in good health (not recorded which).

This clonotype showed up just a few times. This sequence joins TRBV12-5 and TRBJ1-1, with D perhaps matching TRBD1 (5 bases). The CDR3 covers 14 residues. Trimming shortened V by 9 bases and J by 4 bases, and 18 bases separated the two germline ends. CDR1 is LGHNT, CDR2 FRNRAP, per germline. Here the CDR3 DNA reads TGTGCTAGCACCCAGCCGGGGGGATCCACTGAAGCTTTCTTT. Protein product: CASTQPGGSTEAFF.

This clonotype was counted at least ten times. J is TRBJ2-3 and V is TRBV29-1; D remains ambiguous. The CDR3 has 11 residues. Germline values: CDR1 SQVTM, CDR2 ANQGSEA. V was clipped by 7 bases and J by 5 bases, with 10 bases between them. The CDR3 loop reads CSGSTGDTQYF. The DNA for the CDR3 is TGCAGCGGTAGCACCGGAGATACGCAGTATTTT.

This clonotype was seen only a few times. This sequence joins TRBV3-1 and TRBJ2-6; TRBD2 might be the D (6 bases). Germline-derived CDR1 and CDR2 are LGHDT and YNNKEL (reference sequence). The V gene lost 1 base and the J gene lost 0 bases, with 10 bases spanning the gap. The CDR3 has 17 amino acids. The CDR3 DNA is TGTGCCAGCAGCCAAGGGGGAGGAGTCTCTGGGGCCAACGTCCTGACTTTC. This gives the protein CASSQGGGVSGANVLTF.

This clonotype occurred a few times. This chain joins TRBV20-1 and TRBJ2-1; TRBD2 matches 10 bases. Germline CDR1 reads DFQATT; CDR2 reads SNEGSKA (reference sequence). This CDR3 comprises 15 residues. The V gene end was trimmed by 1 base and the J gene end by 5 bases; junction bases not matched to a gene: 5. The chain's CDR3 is CSARGAGGRDNEQFF. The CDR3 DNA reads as TGCAGTGCTAGAGGAGCGGGGGGGAGGGACAATGAGCAGTTCTTC.

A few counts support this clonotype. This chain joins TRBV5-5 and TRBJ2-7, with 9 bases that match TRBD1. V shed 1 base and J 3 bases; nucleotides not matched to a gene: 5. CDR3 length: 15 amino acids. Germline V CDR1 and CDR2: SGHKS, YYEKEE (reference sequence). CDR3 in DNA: TGTGCCAGCAGCTTGTCCCCGGGACAGGGCTACGAGCAGTACGTC. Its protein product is CASSLSPGQGYEQYV.

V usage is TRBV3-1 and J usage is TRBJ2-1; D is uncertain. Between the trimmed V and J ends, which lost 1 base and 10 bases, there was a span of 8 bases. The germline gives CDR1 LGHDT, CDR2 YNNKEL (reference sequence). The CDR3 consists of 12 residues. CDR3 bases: TGTGCCAGCAGCCAAGGGCCTGGGGAGCAGTTCTTC. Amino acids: CASSQGPGEQFF.

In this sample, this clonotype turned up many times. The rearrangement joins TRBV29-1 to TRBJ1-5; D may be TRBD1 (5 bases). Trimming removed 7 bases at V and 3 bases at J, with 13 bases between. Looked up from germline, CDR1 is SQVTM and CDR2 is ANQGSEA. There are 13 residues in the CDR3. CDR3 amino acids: CSAGGGPNQPQHF. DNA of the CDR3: TGCAGCGCTGGGGGGGGACCCAATCAGCCCCAGCATTTT.

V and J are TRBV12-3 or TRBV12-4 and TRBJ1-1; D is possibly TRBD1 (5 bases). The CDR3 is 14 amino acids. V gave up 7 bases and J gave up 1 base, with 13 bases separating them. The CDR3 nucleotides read TGTGCCAGCATGGGGGGGTTGACGAACACTGAAGCTTTCTTT. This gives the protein CASMGGLTNTEAFF.

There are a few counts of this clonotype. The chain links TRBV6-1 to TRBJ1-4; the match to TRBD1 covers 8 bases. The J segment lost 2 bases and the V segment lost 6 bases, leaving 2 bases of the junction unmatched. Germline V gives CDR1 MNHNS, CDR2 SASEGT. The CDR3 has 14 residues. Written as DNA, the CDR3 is TGTGCCAGCAGGCAGGGGGCGACTAATGAAAAACTGTTTTTT. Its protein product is CASRQGATNEKLFF.

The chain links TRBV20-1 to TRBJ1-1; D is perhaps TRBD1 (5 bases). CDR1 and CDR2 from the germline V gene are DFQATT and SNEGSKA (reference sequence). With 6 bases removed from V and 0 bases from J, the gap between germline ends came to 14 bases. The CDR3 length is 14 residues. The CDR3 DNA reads TGCAGTGCCCTGAGCGGGGGGTTGAACACTGAAGCTTTCTTT. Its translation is CSALSGGLNTEAFF.

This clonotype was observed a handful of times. CDR3 sequence reads: CASSDWGDHQPQHF. The CDR3 nucleotides read TGTGCCAGCAGTGATTGGGGGGACCATCAGCCCCAGCATTTT. This sequence joins TRBV25-1 and TRBJ1-5; TRBD1 is a possible D gene (5 bases). Trimming took 3 bases from V and 5 from J, leaving 11 bases between them. Germline assignment: CDR1 MGHDK and CDR2 SYGVNS. The CDR3 consists of 14 residues.

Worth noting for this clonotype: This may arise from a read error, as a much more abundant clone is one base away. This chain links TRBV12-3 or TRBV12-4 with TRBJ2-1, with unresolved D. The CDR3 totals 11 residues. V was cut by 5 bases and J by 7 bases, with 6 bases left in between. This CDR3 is CASSHGNEQFF. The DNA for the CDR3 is TGTGCCAGCAGTCATGGGAATGAGCAGTTCTTC.

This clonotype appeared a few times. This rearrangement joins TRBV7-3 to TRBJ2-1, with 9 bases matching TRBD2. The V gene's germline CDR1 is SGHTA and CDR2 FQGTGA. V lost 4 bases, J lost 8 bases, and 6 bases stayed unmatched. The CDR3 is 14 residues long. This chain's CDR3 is CASSSGSGGDEQFF. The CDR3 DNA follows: TGTGCCAGCAGCTCCGGTAGCGGGGGAGATGAGCAGTTCTTC.

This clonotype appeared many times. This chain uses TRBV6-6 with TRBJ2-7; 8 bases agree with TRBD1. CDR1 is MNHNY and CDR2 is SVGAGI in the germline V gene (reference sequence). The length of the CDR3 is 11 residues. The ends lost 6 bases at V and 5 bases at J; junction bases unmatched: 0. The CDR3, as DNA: TGTGCCAGCAGGGACAGGGACGAGCAGTACGTC. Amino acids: CASRDRDEQYV.

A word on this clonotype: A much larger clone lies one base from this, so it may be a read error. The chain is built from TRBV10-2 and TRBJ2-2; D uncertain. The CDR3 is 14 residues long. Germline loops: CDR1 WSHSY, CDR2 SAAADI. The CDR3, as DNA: TGCACCAGCAGTGAAGCAGAGAGCACCGGGGAGCTGTTTTTT. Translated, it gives CTSSEAESTGELFF.